A selection of T cell receptor beta chains follows, all from one sample in a study of long-term antiretroviral therapy in people with HIV. TCRdb's table, derived via immunoSEQ multiplex PCR, lists solely in-frame clones and lacks some. The sample consists of 42,000 or so clones, roughly nine tenths of them appearing once. This sample comprised unsorted PBMCs, obtained 1.2 years after starting antiretroviral therapy. The receptors come from a woman between 50 and 59 years old with HIV. Each CDR3 is given with its conserved first and last residue. The order of the fields is V gene, J gene, CDR3 protein.

TRBV7-6	TRBJ2-7	CASSLDGGFKSYEQYF
TRBV29-1	TRBJ2-7	CSVPSTGDDEQYF
TRBV6-1	TRBJ2-2	CASSPRAVNTGELFF
TRBV27	TRBJ2-1	CGCAQSGATYNEQFF
TRBV7-9	TRBJ2-3	CASSLVVAGGPQYF
TRBV10-3	TRBJ1-6	CATADRSSYNSPLHF
TRBV30	TRBJ1-4	CAWSAPDRGHTTNEKLFF
TRBV7-8	TRBJ2-1	CASSLSRNEQFF
TRBV7-9	TRBJ2-1	CASSGPGLGSYNEQFF
TRBV18	TRBJ1-2	CASSPNAQGPGYTF
TRBV7-9	TRBJ2-2	CASSFGGFTGELFF
TRBV18	TRBJ2-7	CASSPLTGQGLSEQYF
TRBV12-5	TRBJ2-1	CASGPRTGINEQFF
TRBV5-1	TRBJ2-7	CASSLEGTESEEQYF
TRBV9	TRBJ2-5	CASSVVAAPGETQYF
TRBV18	TRBJ1-1	CASSPGTGANTEAFF
TRBV6-1	TRBJ1-1	CASSEEDLNTEAFF
TRBV27	TRBJ2-7	CASGAMGLSYEQYF
TRBV13	TRBJ2-3	CASSTRLAGVTDTQYF
TRBV21-1	TRBJ1-5	CASSTKGSGFSNQPQHF
TRBV7-2	TRBJ2-2	CASSLEMVVNTGELFF
TRBV6-1	TRBJ1-3	CASSETDRNSGNTIYF